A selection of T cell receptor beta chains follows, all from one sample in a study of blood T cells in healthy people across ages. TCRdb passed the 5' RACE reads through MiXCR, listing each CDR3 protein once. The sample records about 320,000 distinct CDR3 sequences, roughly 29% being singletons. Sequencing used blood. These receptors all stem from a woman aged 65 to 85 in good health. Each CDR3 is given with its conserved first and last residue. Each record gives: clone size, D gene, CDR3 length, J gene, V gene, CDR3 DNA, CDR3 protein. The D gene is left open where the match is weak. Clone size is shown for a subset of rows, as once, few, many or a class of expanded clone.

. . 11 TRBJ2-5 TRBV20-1 TGCAGTGCTAGAACCCAAGAGACCCAGTACTTC CSARTQETQYF
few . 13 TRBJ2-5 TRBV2 TGTGCCAGCAGTGGAGCCCCAAAAGAGACCCAGTACTTC CASSGAPKETQYF
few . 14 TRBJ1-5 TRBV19 TGTGCCAGTCAAATATGGGGAGGTCAACAGCCCCAGCATTTT CASQIWGGQQPQHF
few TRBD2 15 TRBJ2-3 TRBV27 TGTGCCAGCAGCGGGGAGGGCCGAGAAACAGATACGCAGTATTTT CASSGEGRETDTQYF
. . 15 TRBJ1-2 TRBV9 TGTGCCAGCAGCGTAGGAGGTGAAGCGCACTATGGCTACACCTTC CASSVGGEAHYGYTF
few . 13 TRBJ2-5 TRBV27 TGTGCCAGCAGTTTCCTAGCCGCCGGGACCCAGTACTTC CASSFLAAGTQYF
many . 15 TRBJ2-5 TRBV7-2 TGTGCCAGCAGCTTATGGGGGACGGCCCAAGAGACCCAGTACTTC CASSLWGTAQETQYF
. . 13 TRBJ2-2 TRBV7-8 TGTGCCAGCAGCTTCAGACAGGCCGGGGAGCTGTTTTTT CASSFRQAGELFF
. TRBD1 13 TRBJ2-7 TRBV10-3 TGTGCCATCAGTGAGTCCAGGGGGAGCGAGCAGTACTTC CAISESRGSEQYF
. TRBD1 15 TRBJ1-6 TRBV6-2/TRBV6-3 TGTGCCAGCACTCACCTCGGACAGGCTGGCTCACCCCTCCACTTT CASTHLGQAGSPLHF
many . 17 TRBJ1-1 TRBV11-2 TGTGCCAGCAGCTCCCGGGGCTTATCCCTTAGGAGGACTGAAGCTTTCTTT CASSSRGLSLRRTEAFF
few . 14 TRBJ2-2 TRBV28 TGTGCCAGCAGGACGCTCCAGAAAACCGGGGAGCTGTTTTTT CASRTLQKTGELFF
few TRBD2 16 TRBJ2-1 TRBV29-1 TGCAGCCTGTTGATAGGACTAGCGGGCCCTTACAATGAGCAGTTCTTC CSLLIGLAGPYNEQFF
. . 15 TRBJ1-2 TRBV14 TGTGCCAGCAGCCAACTGGGCGATACTAACTATGGCTACACCTTC CASSQLGDTNYGYTF
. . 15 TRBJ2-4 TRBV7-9 TGTGCCAGCAGCGACACGATGGGTGGCAAAAACATTCAGTACTTC CASSDTMGGKNIQYF
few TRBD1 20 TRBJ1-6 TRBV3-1 TGTGCCAGCAGCCCCGCATGTCATGACAGGGGAGGAGGGCCGAATTCACCCCTCCACTTT CASSPACHDRGGGPNSPLHF
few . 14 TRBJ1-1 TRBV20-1 TGCAGTGCTAGAGATTATCCGGGGGCCACTGAAGCTTTCTTT CSARDYPGATEAFF
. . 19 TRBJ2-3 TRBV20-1 TGCAGTGCTAGCCCGACTGCTAGCTTAACAGGGATGAGGGCAGATACGCAGTATTTT CSASPTASLTGMRADTQYF
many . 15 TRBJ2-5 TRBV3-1 TGTGCCAGCAGCCCTCCCGGGAGCCTCCAAGAGACCCAGTACTTC CASSPPGSLQETQYF
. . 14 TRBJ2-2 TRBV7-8 TGTGCCAGCAGCTTTGCCAGTAACACCGGGGAGCTGTTTTTT CASSFASNTGELFF
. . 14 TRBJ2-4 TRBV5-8 TGTGCCAGCAGCTTGAGACTAGCCAAAAACATTCAGTACTTC CASSLRLAKNIQYF
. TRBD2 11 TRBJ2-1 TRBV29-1 TGCAGCGTTGGGCGGGGGAGAGAGCAGTTCTTC CSVGRGREQFF
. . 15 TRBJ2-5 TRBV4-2 TGTGCCAGCAGCCAAGAACCGCACCTCGCGGAGACCCAGTACTTC CASSQEPHLAETQYF
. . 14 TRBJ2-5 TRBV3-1 TGTGCCAGCAGCCAAGATTTGGACCAAGAGACCCAGTACTTC CASSQDLDQETQYF
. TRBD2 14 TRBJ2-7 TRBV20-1 TGCAGTGCTAGGACTAGCGGGAGTTCCTACGAGCAGTACTTC CSARTSGSSYEQYF
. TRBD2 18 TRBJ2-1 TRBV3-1 TGTGCCAGCAGCCAAGACCCGACACTAGCGGGCCTTCTCAATGAGCAGTTCTTC CASSQDPTLAGLLNEQFF
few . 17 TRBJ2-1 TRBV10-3 TGTGCCGCGGACGCGTTTTCAGGGGAGAGCACCTACAATGAGCAGTTCTTC CAADAFSGESTYNEQFF
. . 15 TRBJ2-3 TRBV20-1 TGCAGTGCTAGAAAACCAGCCGGATCCACAGATACGCAGTATTTT CSARKPAGSTDTQYF
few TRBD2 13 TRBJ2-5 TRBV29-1 TGCAGCGTTGAAGATGGGAGGGATCGGACCCAGTACTTC CSVEDGRDRTQYF
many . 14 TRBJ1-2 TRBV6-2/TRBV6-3 TGTGCCAGCCGGCAACGGACAACCAACTATGGCTACACCTTC CASRQRTTNYGYTF
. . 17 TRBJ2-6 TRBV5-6 TGTGCCAGCAGCTTAGGGGCGCTTAACTCTGGGGCCAACGTCCTGACTTTC CASSLGALNSGANVLTF
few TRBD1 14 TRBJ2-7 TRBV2 TGTGCCAGCAGCTCACAGGGGAACGCCTACGAGCAGTACTTC CASSSQGNAYEQYF
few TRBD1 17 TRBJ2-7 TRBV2 TGTGCCAGCAGCGACTCGGGACAGGGACGCAGAACCTACGAGCAGTACTTC CASSDSGQGRRTYEQYF